The 11 T cell receptor beta chains below come from one sample, sequenced in a study of Tregs in tolerant kidney transplant recipients. Only in-frame clones appear in the TCRdb table, and some are missing; sequencing was by immunoSEQ multiplex PCR. The sample holds about 69,000 clones, about 88% seen once. The sequenced sample was CD4+ T cells from blood, obtained before the transplant. These receptor sequences come from a human donor who received a combined kidney and bone marrow transplant.

This clone came up once. V usage is TRBV7-7 and J usage is TRBJ2-3; D possibly corresponds to TRBD1 (6 bases). Germline CDR1 is SSHAT and CDR2 is FNYEAQ (reference sequence). The germline V and J ends were trimmed by 1 base and 0 bases, with 14 bases remaining between them. CDR3 length: 17 amino acids. CDR3 in DNA: TGTGCCAGCAGCTTAGGAGCCCGCAGGGGCAGCACAGATACGCAGTATTTT. Translated, it gives CASSLGARRGSTDTQYF.

The chain uses TRBV5-1 and TRBJ2-7, with a weak D call TRBD1 (9 bases). The V and J ends lost 4 bases and 0 bases respectively, with 20 bases between them. The CDR3 contains 17 residues. Looked up from germline, CDR1 is SGHRS and CDR2 is YFSETQ. CDR3 residues: CASSPREGTGNSYEQYF. As DNA, the CDR3 is TGCGCCAGCAGCCCCCGGGAGGGGACAGGGAACTCCTACGAGCAGTACTTC.

The sample holds a few counts of this clone. The chain combines TRBV4-3 with TRBJ2-3, with 7 bases aligning to TRBD2. Germline CDR1 and CDR2: LGHNA and YSLEER. After removal of 1 base from V and 8 bases from J, the junction contained 9 bases not matched to a gene. The length of the CDR3 is 15 residues. In nucleotides, the CDR3 is TGCGCCAGCAGCCAAGGGCCTAGCGGTCCGGGTACGCAGTATTTT. The encoded protein is CASSQGPSGPGTQYF.

V usage is TRBV6-5 and J usage is TRBJ2-7; no clear D gene. Germline-derived CDR1 and CDR2 are MNHEY and SVGAGI. Trimming left V 0 bases short and J 0 bases short, with 9 bases between. The CDR3 runs to 15 residues. This chain's CDR3 is CASSYSRDTSYEQYF. CDR3 in DNA: TGTGCCAGCAGTTACTCGAGAGACACCTCCTACGAGCAGTACTTC.

The V and J genes are TRBV6-1 and TRBJ2-3; 13 bases line up with TRBD2. The CDR3 extends over 15 amino acids. V shed 7 bases and J 6 bases; nucleotides not matched to a gene: 7. Germline CDR1 and CDR2: MNHNS and SASEGT. CDR3 coding DNA: TGTGCCAGCATGGGACTAGCGGGAACATCGGATACGCAGTATTTT. This codes for CASMGLAGTSDTQYF.

The chain employs TRBV5-1 and TRBJ2-2, with D possibly matching TRBD1 (6 bases). The V and J ends lost 5 bases and 0 bases respectively, with 14 bases between them. CDR3 length: 16 residues. Germline CDR1 and CDR2: SGHRS and YFSETQ. The CDR3 is CASSLGGQTNTGELFF. The CDR3 coding sequence is TGCGCCAGCAGTCTGGGCGGACAGACGAACACCGGGGAGCTGTTTTTT.

This clone has only one observation. The chain links TRBV6-6 to TRBJ1-5, with 9 bases matching TRBD1. The germline V gene encodes CDR1 MNHNY and CDR2 SVGAGI (reference sequence). The CDR3 runs to 15 residues. The junction had 12 bases not matched to a gene; V was cut back by 9 bases and J by 6 bases. CDR3 loop: CASTDTGGSGQPQHF. As DNA, the CDR3 is TGTGCCAGTACAGATACAGGGGGCTCTGGTCAGCCCCAGCATTTT.

The V gene is TRBV7-2, the J gene TRBJ2-7; weak D call: TRBD1 (5 bases). Germline V gives CDR1 SGHTA, CDR2 FQGNSA. With 4 bases removed from V and 3 bases from J, the gap between germline ends came to 13 bases. The CDR3 loop spans 14 amino acids. CDR3 in DNA: TGTGCCAGCAGCTCAGGCAGGGTAGGCTACGAGCAGTACTTC. Its translation is CASSSGRVGYEQYF.

The chain carries TRBV5-4 and TRBJ1-4, with TRBD1 matching over 9 bases. CDR1 is SGHNT, CDR2 YYREEE, per germline (reference sequence). V gave up 2 bases and J gave up 8 bases; unmatched junction bases: 4. The CDR3 sequence is 14 residues long. CDR3 protein: CASSFPGQGEKLFF. The CDR3 DNA reads as TGTGCCAGCAGCTTTCCGGGACAGGGAGAAAAACTGTTTTTT.

The V call is TRBV9, the J call TRBJ2-6; D might be TRBD1 (5 bases). The CDR3 is 18 amino acids. CDR1 and CDR2 (germline): SGDLS, YYNGEE. V shed 4 bases and J shed 0 bases, with 17 bases lying between them. The CDR3 bases are TGTGCCAGCAGCTTCAGCCCCACAGGCTTCTCTGGGGCCAACGTCCTGACTTTC. The encoded protein is CASSFSPTGFSGANVLTF. Full variable domain (missing parts from reference TRBV9 and TRBJ2-6): DSGVTQTPKHLITATGQRVTLRCSPRSGDLSVYWYQQSLDQGLQFLIQYYNGEERAKGNILERFSAQQFPDLHSELNLSSLELGDSALYFCASSFSPTGFSGANVLTFGAGSRLTVL.

The chain joins TRBV9 to TRBJ1-1, with 7 bases aligning to TRBD1. Germline CDR1 is SGDLS and CDR2 is YYNGEE. With V trimmed by 6 bases and J by 1 base, 6 bases remained unmatched. The CDR3 has 14 residues. This CDR3 is CASTRDSKNTEAFF. Written as DNA, the CDR3 is TGTGCCAGCACTCGGGACAGCAAGAACACTGAAGCTTTCTTT.